This entry concerns a single T cell receptor (beta chain). Its cognate antigen is unknown. Sequencing of DNA taken from cultured CD4+ T cells relied on the Oncomine TCR Beta short-read assay. TCRdb passed the PCR reads through MiXCR, listing each CDR3 protein once. The sample lists 20,000 to 30,000 distinct CDR3 sequences; approximately 28% were seen once. The germline gives CDR1 DFQATT, CDR2 SNEGSKA (reference sequence). The ends lost 4 bases at V and 1 base at J; junction bases unmatched: 6. The CDR3 spans 15 residues. Time point of the sample: late sampling 161 to 241 days after vaccination in a few convalescent patients. The treatment here: approximately nine-day PBMC culture with coronavirus spike peptide pools or control peptides (ViraFEST assay). The entry originates in a study of vaccination and CD4 T cells after COVID-19.

The source of this sequence is a human donor who had recovered from COVID-19. The chain links TRBV20-1 to TRBJ2-2; 7 positions match TRBD2. The sequencing used CD4+ T cells from blood, cultured in vitro, collected about 7 months after SARS-CoV-2 vaccination. The CDR3 protein is CSAKGRGGNTGELFF. DNA for the CDR3: TGCAGTGCTAAGGGTCGCGGGGGGAACACCGGGGAGCTGTTTTTT.